This T cell receptor (beta chain) was observed in a study of human T cells and chemical hapten exposure. Study-wide context: Sensitization applied 2% DPC to around 2 cm by around 2 cm of upper inner arm skin. Recorded diagnoses among the mostly female patients were alopecia areata, totalis or universalis. Overall study findings and caveats: The count of PT1 expanded TCRs correlated positively with patch test score. Compared to controls, expanded TCRs made significantly more large clusters of similar CDR3s.

Noted time point: patch test 1, 2 weeks after DPC sensitization. The treatment is: therapeutic diphenylcyclopropenone sensitization with weekly scalp DPC. The starting material, unfractionated whole blood, was used for total RNA extraction. TCRdb re-called the RACE reads with MiXCR, one entry per CDR3 protein. There are roughly 50,000 distinct CDR3 sequences in the sample; about 11% occur only once, and approximately 2% lies in the top ten. V lost 4 bases to trimming and J lost 3 bases; unmatched junction nucleotides: 3. The CDR3 runs to 13 residues. Germline assignment: CDR1 SGHRS and CDR2 YFSETQ. This clonotype appeared a few times. Its specificity is not known.

Specimen: whole blood, collected in connection with sensitization to the hapten diphenylcyclopropenone (DPC). The sequence derives from a woman in her thirties or forties with alopecia areata. Some clones in this sample may be carry-over from other donors' samples. The V and J genes are TRBV5-1 and TRBJ2-7; 8 bases align to TRBD1. CDR3 bases: TGCGCCAGCAGCACTACAGGGGGCTACGAGCAGTACTTC. As protein: CASSTTGGYEQYF.